A single T cell receptor beta chain is shown here with its context. Method: immunoSEQ multiplex PCR; TCRdb's copy keeps in-frame clones and lacks some. Found here are tens of thousands of clones, about 75% of them singletons; the top ten hold approximately 9%. The CDR3 has 21 amino acids. Deletions cut 6 bases from V and 0 bases from J, with 30 bases between. Looked up from germline, CDR1 is MNHEY and CDR2 is SMNVEV (reference sequence). The data originate from a study of radiotherapy plus CTLA-4 blockade in lung cancer. This specimen consisted of peripheral blood, obtained from a patient treated with radiotherapy plus ipilimumab. The chain employs TRBV27 and TRBJ1-5, with D perhaps TRBD1 (5 bases). The clonotype originates from a human donor with non-small cell lung cancer who had stable disease on radiotherapy plus ipilimumab. The CDR3 spells CASSPTVPSNWGDYSNQPQHF. CDR3 in DNA: TGTGCCAGCAGCCCGACAGTACCATCTAATTGGGGGGATTATAGCAATCAGCCCCAGCATTTT.